The 8 T cell receptor beta chains reported below all come from one sample, sequenced in a study of identical twins. From the 5' RACE reads, TCRdb called clonotypes with MiXCR, one entry per CDR3 protein. Here the sample spans 15,000 to 20,000 distinct CDR3 sequences, 69% being singletons. The sequencing input was memory (CD45RO+) T cells sorted from blood. The receptors come from a woman younger than 30 in good health. This table probably holds off-target reads from a library built for another chain.

The chain joins TRBV29-1 to TRBJ2-3; 7 nucleotides line up with TRBD2. V lost 5 bases, J lost 5 bases, and 4 bases stayed unmatched. The germline V gene has CDR1 SQVTM and CDR2 ANQGSEA. The CDR3 sequence is 12 residues long. The CDR3 protein is CSVRLAGDTQYF. DNA for the CDR3: TGCAGCGTTCGACTAGCAGGAGATACGCAGTATTTT.

The table lists this clonotype with a few counts. J is TRBJ2-3 and V is TRBV11-3, with 8 bases identical to TRBD1. The CDR3 has 14 amino acids. Trimming at V came to 5 bases and at J to 4 bases, leaving 5 bases not matched to a gene. Germline values: CDR1 SGHNT, CDR2 YENEEA. CDR3 DNA sequence: TGTGCCAGCAGCCCAGGACAGGGCTCAGATACGCAGTATTTT. It is translated as CASSPGQGSDTQYF.

The J gene is TRBJ2-5, the V gene TRBV3-1; tentative D call: TRBD2 (6 bases). Per the germline V gene, CDR1 is LGHDT and CDR2 is YNNKEL (reference sequence). There are 13 residues in the CDR3. V was shortened by 0 bases and J by 4 bases, with 6 bases between the two germline ends. Written as DNA, the CDR3 is TGTGCCAGCAGCCAAGACGGGGGAGAGACCCAGTACTTC. Amino acids: CASSQDGGETQYF.

The chain links TRBV4-3 to TRBJ2-3; D may be TRBD2 (5 bases). Trimming left V 3 bases short and J 6 bases short, with 13 bases between. Germline CDR1 reads LGHNA; CDR2 reads YSLEER. The CDR3 consists of 14 residues. The DNA for the CDR3 is TGCGCCAGCAGCCAGGGATTAGCGATGGATACGCAGTATTTT. It yields the protein CASSQGLAMDTQYF.

This chain links TRBV25-1 with TRBJ2-7, with 8 bases fitting TRBD1. This CDR3 comprises 15 residues. The germline V gene has CDR1 MGHDK and CDR2 SYGVNS. V lost 6 bases, J lost 1 base, and 8 bases stayed unmatched. The CDR3 reads CASRETGVWSYEQYF. The CDR3 DNA is TGTGCCAGCAGGGAGACAGGGGTTTGGTCCTACGAGCAGTACTTC.

V usage is TRBV10-3 and J usage is TRBJ2-1, with 9 bases lining up with TRBD2. Germline CDR1 and CDR2: ENHRY and SYGVKD. The CDR3 runs 14 residues. V trimming: 6 bases; J trimming: 9 bases; junction bases outside the gene matches: 9. The CDR3 is CAIRLAGPDGEQFF. CDR3 coding DNA: TGTGCCATCAGACTAGCGGGCCCCGATGGTGAGCAGTTCTTC.

J is TRBJ2-5 and V is TRBV11-3; TRBD2 matches at 15 bases. This CDR3 is built from 17 residues. The J segment lost 4 bases and the V segment lost 4 bases, leaving 7 bases of the junction unmatched. From germline, CDR1 is SGHNT and CDR2 YENEEA. Here the CDR3 DNA reads TGTGCCAGCAGCTCCGGACTAGCGGGGGGGGTTGCAGAGACCCAGTACTTC. Its protein product is CASSSGLAGGVAETQYF.

The V and J genes are TRBV28 and TRBJ1-1; no reliable D call. Germline V gene data show CDR1 as MDHEN and CDR2 as SYDVKM. V dropped 8 bases and J dropped 3 bases, with 13 bases sitting between them. There are 13 residues in the CDR3. The CDR3 sequence: CASLRLEDTEAFF. The DNA of the CDR3 is TGTGCCAGCCTCAGGTTGGAGGACACTGAAGCTTTCTTT. The whole variable domain, filled in from reference TRBV28 and TRBJ1-1, reads DVKVTQSSRYLVKRTGEKVFLECVQDMDHENMFWYRQDPGLGLRLIYFSYDVKMKEKGDIPEGYSVSREKKERFSLILESASTNQTSMYLCASLRLEDTEAFFGQGTRLTVV.